The TCR beta chain described here comes from a study of cytomegalovirus exposure and HLA in healthy donors. PCR was performed using 60 Vbeta and 13 Jbeta primers. Data came from immunoSEQ multiplex PCR; TCRdb stores just in-frame clones and leaves some out. There are about 150,000 clones in the sample; less than 90% occur only once, and approximately 1.5% lies in the top ten. The ends were cut back, 4 bases at V and 6 bases at J, with 9 bases in the middle. CDR3 length equals 12 residues. Looked up from germline, CDR1 is SEHNR and CDR2 is FQNEAQ (reference sequence). J is TRBJ1-1 and V is TRBV7-9, with D tentatively TRBD1 (5 bases). The TCR comes from a man in his forties in good health and CMV-seronegative. What was sequenced was PBMCs. For the CDR3, the DNA is TGTGCCAGCAGCTCCACAGGTTCTGAAGCTTTCTTT. Encoded protein: CASSSTGSEAFF.